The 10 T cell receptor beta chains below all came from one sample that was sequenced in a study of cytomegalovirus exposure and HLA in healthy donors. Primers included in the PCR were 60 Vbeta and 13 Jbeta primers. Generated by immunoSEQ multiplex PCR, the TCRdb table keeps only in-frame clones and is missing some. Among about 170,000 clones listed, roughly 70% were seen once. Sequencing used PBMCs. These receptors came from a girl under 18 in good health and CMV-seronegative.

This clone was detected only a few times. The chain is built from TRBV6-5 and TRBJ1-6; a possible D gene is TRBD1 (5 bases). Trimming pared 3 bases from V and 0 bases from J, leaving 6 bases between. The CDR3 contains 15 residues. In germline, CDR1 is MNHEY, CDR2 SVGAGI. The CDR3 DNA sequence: TGTGCCAGCAGTTATGACAGCTCCTATAATTCACCCCTCCACTTT. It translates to CASSYDSSYNSPLHF.

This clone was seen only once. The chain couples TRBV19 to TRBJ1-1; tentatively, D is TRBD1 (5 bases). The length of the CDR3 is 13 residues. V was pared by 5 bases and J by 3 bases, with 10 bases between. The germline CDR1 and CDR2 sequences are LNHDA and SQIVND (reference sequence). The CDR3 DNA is TGTGCCAGTAGTCGGGGGGGAGACACTGAAGCTTTCTTT. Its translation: CASSRGGDTEAFF.

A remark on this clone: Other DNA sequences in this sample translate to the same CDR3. CDR3 amino acids: CASSLAGQGDSPLHF. The CDR3 coding sequence is TGCGCCAGCAGCTTGGCCGGACAGGGAGATTCACCCCTCCACTTT. The chain is built from TRBV5-1 and TRBJ1-6, with 8 bases aligning to TRBD1. Trimming at V came to 0 bases and at J to 8 bases, leaving 4 bases not matched to a gene. Germline V gene data show CDR1 as SGHRS and CDR2 as YFSETQ. The CDR3 runs to 15 residues.

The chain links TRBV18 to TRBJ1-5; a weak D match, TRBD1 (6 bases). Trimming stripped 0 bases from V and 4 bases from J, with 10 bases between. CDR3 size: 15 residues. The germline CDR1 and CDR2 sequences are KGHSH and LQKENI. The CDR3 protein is CASSPPGGGNQPQHF. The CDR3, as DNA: TGTGCCAGCTCACCACCGGGAGGGGGAAATCAGCCCCAGCATTTT.

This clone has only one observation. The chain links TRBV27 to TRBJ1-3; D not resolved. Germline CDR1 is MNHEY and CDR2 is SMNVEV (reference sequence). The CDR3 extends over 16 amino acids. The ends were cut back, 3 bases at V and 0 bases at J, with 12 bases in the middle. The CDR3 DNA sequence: TGTGCCAGCAGTTTCGGCGGGCCACACTCTGGAAACACCATATATTTT. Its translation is CASSFGGPHSGNTIYF.

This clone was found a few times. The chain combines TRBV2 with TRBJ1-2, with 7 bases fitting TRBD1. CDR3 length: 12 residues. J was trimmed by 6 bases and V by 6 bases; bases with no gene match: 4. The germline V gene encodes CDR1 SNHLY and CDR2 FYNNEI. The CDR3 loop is CASSLDRNGYTF. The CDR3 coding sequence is TGTGCCAGCAGCCTGGACAGGAATGGCTACACCTTC.

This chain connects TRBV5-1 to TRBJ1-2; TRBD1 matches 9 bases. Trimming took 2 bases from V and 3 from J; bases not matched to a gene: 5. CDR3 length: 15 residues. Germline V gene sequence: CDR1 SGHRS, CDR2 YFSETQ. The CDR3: CASSLTGGADYGYTF. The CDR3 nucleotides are TGCGCCAGCAGCTTAACAGGGGGCGCGGACTATGGCTACACCTTC. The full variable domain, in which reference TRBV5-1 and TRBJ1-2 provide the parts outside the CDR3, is KAGVTQTPRYLIKTRGQQVTLSCSPISGHRSVSWYQQTPGQGLQFLFEYFSETQRNKGNFPGRFSGRQFSNSRSEMNVSTLELGDSALYLCASSLTGGADYGYTFGSGTRLTVV.

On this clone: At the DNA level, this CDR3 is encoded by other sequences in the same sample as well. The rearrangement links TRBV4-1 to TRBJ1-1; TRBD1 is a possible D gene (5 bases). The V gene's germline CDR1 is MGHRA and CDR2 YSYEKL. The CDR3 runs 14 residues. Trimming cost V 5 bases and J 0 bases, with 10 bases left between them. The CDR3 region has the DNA TGCGCCAGCAGCTTGACAGACTTGAACACTGAAGCTTTCTTT. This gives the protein CASSLTDLNTEAFF.

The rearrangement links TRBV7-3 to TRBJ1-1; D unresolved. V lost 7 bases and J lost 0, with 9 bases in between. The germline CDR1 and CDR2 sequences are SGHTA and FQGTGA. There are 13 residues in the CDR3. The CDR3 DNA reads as TGTGCCAGCAAAGCCTCCATGAACACTGAAGCTTTCTTT. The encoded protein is CASKASMNTEAFF. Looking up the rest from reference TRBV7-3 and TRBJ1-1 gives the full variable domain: GAGVSQTPSNKVTEKGKYVELRCDPISGHTALYWYRQSLGQGPEFLIYFQGTGAADDSGLPNDRFFAVRPEGSVSTLKIQRTERGDSAVYLCASKASMNTEAFFGQGTRLTVV.

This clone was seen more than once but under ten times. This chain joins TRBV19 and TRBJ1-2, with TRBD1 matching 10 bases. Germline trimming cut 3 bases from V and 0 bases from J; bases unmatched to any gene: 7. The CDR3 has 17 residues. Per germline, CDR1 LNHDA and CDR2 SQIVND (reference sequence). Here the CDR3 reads CASSISGTGDSNYGYTF. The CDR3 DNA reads TGTGCCAGTAGTATTTCCGGGACAGGGGACTCTAACTATGGCTACACCTTC.